Sequencing of this T cell receptor (beta chain) was carried out in a study of T cell responses to AZD1222 COVID-19 vaccine. Notes on the study in general: Compared with day 0, the breadth and depth of the Spike-specific TCR repertoire rose significantly after two doses of AZD1222. Repertoire sampling was restricted to post-peak T cell response timepoints.

The V end lost 6 bases, the J end lost 8 bases, and 13 bases lay between the germline ends. Per germline, CDR1 SGHTA and CDR2 FQGNSA. CDR3 length: 13 residues. The assay was immunoSEQ multiplex PCR, and TCRdb's table has in-frame clones only and misses some. The sample carries about 180,000 clones, around nine tenths recorded once. To note about this clone: Its cognate antigen is unknown.

This sequence joins TRBV7-2 and TRBJ1-4; no clear D gene. Sequencing used peripheral blood, obtained 28 days after the second AZD1222 dose. This receptor was taken from an adult who received the AZD1222 COVID-19 vaccine. In DNA form, the CDR3 reads TGTGCCAGCAGACCGGACGGGATGGAAAAACTGTTTTTT. As protein: CASRPDGMEKLFF.